The rows below give T cell receptor beta chains drawn from one sample of a study of long-term antiretroviral therapy in people with HIV. Some clones are missing from TCRdb's copy, which holds only in-frame ones; the method was immunoSEQ multiplex PCR. Among 34,000 or so clones listed, 85% were seen once. Sequencing was performed on unsorted PBMCs, taken about 3.3 years after starting antiretroviral therapy. These receptors all come from a young man with HIV. CDR3s include the opening cysteine and the closing phenylalanine or tryptophan. A D gene is named only where the DNA matches it firmly. The size field is filled for only some rows; it gives once, few, many or a size class.

clone size	J gene	D gene	V gene	CDR3 DNA	CDR3 protein
.	TRBJ2-1	TRBD1	TRBV11-1	TGTGCCAGCAGCCGGGACAGGGACGAGCAGTTCTTC	CASSRDRDEQFF
.	TRBJ2-5	TRBD2	TRBV6-4	TGTGCCAGCAGTGGGACTAGCGGGAGGGCCTCCCCTCAAGAGACCCAGTACTTC	CASSGTSGRASPQETQYF
.	TRBJ1-2	.	TRBV6-5	TGTGCCAGCAGTTACAAGGGCGGGGGGCGAGGGTATGGCTACACCTTC	CASSYKGGGRGYGYTF
few	TRBJ1-6	.	TRBV9	TGTGCCAGCAGCTCAGGTTATAATTCACCCCTCCACTTT	CASSSGYNSPLHF
once	TRBJ1-3	.	TRBV10-2	TGCGCCAGCATGGTCTCTGGAAACACCATATATTTT	CASMVSGNTIYF
.	TRBJ1-2	.	TRBV7-9	TGTGCCAGCACTCCGGGGGCTCTCTATGGCTACACCTTC	CASTPGALYGYTF
.	TRBJ1-5	.	TRBV5-1	TGCGCCAGCAGCCTATATAGCAATCAGCCCCAGCATTTT	CASSLYSNQPQHF
.	TRBJ1-1	.	TRBV6-1	TGTGCCAGCAGTGAACTTAGGCCCTCCCAAGACGCTTTCTTT	CASSELRPSQDAFF
few	TRBJ1-2	TRBD1	TRBV2	TGTGCCAGCAGCGCACAGGGGGACTATGGCTACACCTTC	CASSAQGDYGYTF
.	TRBJ2-7	.	TRBV28	TGTGCCAGCAGTTTACGGGCCAAGGGGTATTACGAGCAGTACTTC	CASSLRAKGYYEQYF
.	TRBJ1-1	.	TRBV19	TGTGCCAGTACCCATCTCGCAGGGGCTTGGGACACTGAAGCTTTCTTT	CASTHLAGAWDTEAFF
once	TRBJ1-1	.	TRBV6-6	TGTGCCAGCAGTCCAATCGGACAGACTGTGAACACTGAAGCTTTCTTT	CASSPIGQTVNTEAFF
.	TRBJ2-3	TRBD2	TRBV7-2	TGTGCCAGCAGCGGAACTGGGGGGGCAGATACGCAGTATTTT	CASSGTGGADTQYF
.	TRBJ2-5	TRBD2	TRBV27	TGTGCCAGCAGTTCCTCTAGCGGTCTCCGGATGGAGACCCAGTACTTC	CASSSSSGLRMETQYF
.	TRBJ2-7	TRBD1	TRBV15	TGTGCCACCAGCGGAAGACAGGGGACCTCCTACGAGCAGTACTTC	CATSGRQGTSYEQYF
once	TRBJ2-1	.	TRBV6-1	TGTGCCAGCAGCGTACAGGCGCTAAACTACAATGAGCAGTTCTTC	CASSVQALNYNEQFF
.	TRBJ2-3	.	TRBV13	TGTGCCAGCAGCTTAGGGGGGAGCACAGATACGCAGTATTTT	CASSLGGSTDTQYF
.	TRBJ2-7	.	TRBV5-6	TGTGCCAGCAGCTTGTACAGCGGTTTAGGCCCTAGGAACGAGCAGTACTTC	CASSLYSGLGPRNEQYF
.	TRBJ1-1	TRBD1	TRBV5-4	TGTGCCAGCAGCTTATCGGGACAGGGGGCGCGAAACACTGAAGCTTTCTTT	CASSLSGQGARNTEAFF
few	TRBJ1-2	.	TRBV29-1	TGCAGCGTTGAAAGCTATGGCTACACCTTC	CSVESYGYTF
.	TRBJ1-1	TRBD1	TRBV5-1	TGCGCCAGCAGCTCTCGACAGGGGGCAATTTATGAAGCTTTCTTT	CASSSRQGAIYEAFF
.	TRBJ1-5	.	TRBV2	TGTGCCAGCAGTCGGGCAGGCTCTAGCAATCAGCCCCAGCATTTT	CASSRAGSSNQPQHF
.	TRBJ1-1	.	TRBV9	TGTGCCAGCAGCGTAGAGGCAGGGGCTGAAGCTTTCTTT	CASSVEAGAEAFF
few	TRBJ1-1	.	TRBV7-6	TGTGCCAGCAGCTTGGGGGGTTCGAACACTGAAGCTTTCTTT	CASSLGGSNTEAFF
.	TRBJ1-2	.	TRBV29-1	TGCAGCGTTGAAGACAGATACTATGGCTACACCTTC	CSVEDRYYGYTF
once	TRBJ2-3	TRBD1	TRBV6-5	TGTGCCAGCAGGAGGGGGCCCGGACACCCAGATACGCAGTATTTT	CASRRGPGHPDTQYF
.	TRBJ1-2	TRBD1	TRBV5-1	TGCGCCAGCAGCTTGGAGGCCCGGGACAGGGGAGCTTATGGCTACACCTTC	CASSLEARDRGAYGYTF
.	TRBJ1-2	.	TRBV19	TGTGCCAGCCGAGGAGGCCAGCTCTGGGGCTACACCTTC	CASRGGQLWGYTF
.	TRBJ2-2	.	TRBV7-9	TGTGCCAGCAGCTTAGCCGGACGTGGAGCCGGGGAGCTGTTTTTT	CASSLAGRGAGELFF
.	TRBJ2-2	TRBD2	TRBV10-3	TGTGCCATCAGCCGGACTAGCGGGAGGGCGGACACCGGGGAGCTGTTTTTT	CAISRTSGRADTGELFF
.	TRBJ1-1	.	TRBV6-6	TGTGCCAGCGAGCGCAGGGAAGAAGCTTTCTTT	CASERREEAFF
.	TRBJ1-5	.	TRBV5-1	TGCGCCAGCAGCTTGACAGGGCCCAATCAGCCCCAGCATTTT	CASSLTGPNQPQHF
.	TRBJ1-1	TRBD1	TRBV5-1	TGCGCCAGCAGCATTACAGGGGTAGGAGCTTTCTTT	CASSITGVGAFF
few	TRBJ1-5	.	TRBV6-1	TGTGCCAGCAGTTTGAATCAGCCCCAGCATTTT	CASSLNQPQHF
.	TRBJ2-7	.	TRBV28	TGTGCCAGCAGCTACCCGAGACAGGCCATCTTATCCTACGAGCAGTACTTC	CASSYPRQAILSYEQYF
.	TRBJ2-1	.	TRBV7-9	TGTGCCAGCAGCTCCCGTGTTGTCAACAATGAGCAGTTCTTC	CASSSRVVNNEQFF
.	TRBJ1-1	.	TRBV27	TGTGCCAGCAGTTTACAGCCCATAGGCACTGAAGCTTTCTTT	CASSLQPIGTEAFF
.	TRBJ1-1	.	TRBV5-6	TGTGCCAGCAGCCGCAGGGAATCGGGCCGAACTGAAGCTTTCTTT	CASSRRESGRTEAFF
.	TRBJ2-3	.	TRBV5-5	TGTGCCAGCAGCCTCGGATGGTGGGGAGATACGCAGTATTTT	CASSLGWWGDTQYF
.	TRBJ1-2	.	TRBV29-1	TGCAGCGTCGTCGGGGGCGGCTATGGCTACACCTTC	CSVVGGGYGYTF
.	TRBJ2-1	TRBD2	TRBV5-1	TGCGCCAGCAGCTTGGGACTAGCGGGAGTCAATGAGCAGTTCTTC	CASSLGLAGVNEQFF
once	TRBJ1-4	.	TRBV7-9	TGTGCCAGCAGCTTAGCCGCAACTAATGAAAAACTGTTTTTT	CASSLAATNEKLFF
.	TRBJ2-2	.	TRBV6-6	TGTGCCAGCAGGCGTCGACAGGTAGAGGGCGGGGAGCTGTTTTTT	CASRRRQVEGGELFF
.	TRBJ1-1	.	TRBV7-2	TGTGCCAGCAGCTTAACCGGACAGCTTAACACTGAAGCTTTCTTT	CASSLTGQLNTEAFF
.	TRBJ2-2	.	TRBV14	TGTGCCAGCAGCCAATACAGTAGAAGGGGCCCGAACACCGGGGAGCTGTTTTTT	CASSQYSRRGPNTGELFF
once	TRBJ1-3	.	TRBV5-8	TGTGCCAGCAGCTTAGACGGACCGTTCTCTGGAAACACCATATATTTT	CASSLDGPFSGNTIYF
.	TRBJ1-2	TRBD1	TRBV29-1	TGCAGCGCTAGAACACATGACAGGGGCGCTAACTATGGCTACACCTTC	CSARTHDRGANYGYTF
.	TRBJ2-7	TRBD1	TRBV13	TGTGCCAGCAGCGAGGACAGGCGAACCTACGAGCAGTACTTC	CASSEDRRTYEQYF